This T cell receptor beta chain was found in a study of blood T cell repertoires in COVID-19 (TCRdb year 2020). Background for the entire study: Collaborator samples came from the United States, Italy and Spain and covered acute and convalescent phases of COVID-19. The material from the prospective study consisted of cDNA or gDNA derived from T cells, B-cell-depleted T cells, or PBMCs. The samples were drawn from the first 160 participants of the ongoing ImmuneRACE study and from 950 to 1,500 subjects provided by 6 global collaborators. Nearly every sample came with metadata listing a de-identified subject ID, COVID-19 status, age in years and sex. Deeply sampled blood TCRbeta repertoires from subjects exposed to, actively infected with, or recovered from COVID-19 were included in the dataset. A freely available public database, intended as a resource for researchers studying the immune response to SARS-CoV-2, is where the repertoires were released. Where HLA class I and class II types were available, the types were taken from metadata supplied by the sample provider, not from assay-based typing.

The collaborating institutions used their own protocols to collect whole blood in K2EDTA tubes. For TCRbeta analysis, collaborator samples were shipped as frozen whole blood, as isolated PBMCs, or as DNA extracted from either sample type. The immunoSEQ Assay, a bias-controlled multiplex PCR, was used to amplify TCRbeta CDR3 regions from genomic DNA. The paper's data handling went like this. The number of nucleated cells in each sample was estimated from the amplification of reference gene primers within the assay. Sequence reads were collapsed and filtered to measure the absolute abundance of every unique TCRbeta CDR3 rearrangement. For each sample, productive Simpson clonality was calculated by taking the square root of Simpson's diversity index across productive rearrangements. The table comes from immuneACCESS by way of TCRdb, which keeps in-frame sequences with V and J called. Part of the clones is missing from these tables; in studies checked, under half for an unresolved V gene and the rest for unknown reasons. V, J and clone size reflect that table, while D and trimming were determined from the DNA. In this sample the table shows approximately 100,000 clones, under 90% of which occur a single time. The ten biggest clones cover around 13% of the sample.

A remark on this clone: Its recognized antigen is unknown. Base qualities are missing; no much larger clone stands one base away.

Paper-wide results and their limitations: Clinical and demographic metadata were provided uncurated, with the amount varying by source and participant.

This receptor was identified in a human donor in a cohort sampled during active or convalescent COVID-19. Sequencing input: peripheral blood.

The encoded CDR3 is CASSPSRGGSDTQYF. The DNA sequence is given as TGTGCCAGCAGCCCGAGCCGGGGGGGCTCGGATACGCAGTATTTT. This chain joins TRBV3-1 (or the pseudogene TRBV3-2) to TRBJ2-3, with 8 bases matching TRBD2. The germline V gene encodes CDR1 LGHDT and CDR2 YNNKEL (reference sequence). The CDR3 has 15 amino acids, counting the end cysteine and phenylalanine. CDR3 DNA only is kept here, 45 bases in frame from base 1. Here V drops 4 bases and J drops 6 bases, and the junction holds 9 bases not matched to any gene.